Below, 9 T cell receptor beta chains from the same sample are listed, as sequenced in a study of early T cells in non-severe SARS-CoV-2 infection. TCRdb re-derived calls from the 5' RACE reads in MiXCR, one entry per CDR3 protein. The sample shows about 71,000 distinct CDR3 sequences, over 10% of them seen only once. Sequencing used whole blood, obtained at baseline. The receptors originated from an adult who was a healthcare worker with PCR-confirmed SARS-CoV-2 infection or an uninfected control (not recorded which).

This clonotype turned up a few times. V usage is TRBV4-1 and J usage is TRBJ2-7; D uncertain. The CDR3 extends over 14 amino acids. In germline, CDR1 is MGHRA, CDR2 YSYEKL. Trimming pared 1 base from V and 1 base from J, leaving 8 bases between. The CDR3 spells CASSQVGKSYEQYF. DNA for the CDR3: TGCGCCAGCAGCCAAGTCGGCAAATCCTACGAGCAGTACTTC.

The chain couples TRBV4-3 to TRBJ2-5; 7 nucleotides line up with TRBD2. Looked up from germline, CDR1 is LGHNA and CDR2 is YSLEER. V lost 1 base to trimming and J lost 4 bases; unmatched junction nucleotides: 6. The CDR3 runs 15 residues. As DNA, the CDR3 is TGCGCCAGCAGCCAAGGAGGGACTACCGGAGAGACCCAGTACTTC. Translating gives CASSQGGTTGETQYF.

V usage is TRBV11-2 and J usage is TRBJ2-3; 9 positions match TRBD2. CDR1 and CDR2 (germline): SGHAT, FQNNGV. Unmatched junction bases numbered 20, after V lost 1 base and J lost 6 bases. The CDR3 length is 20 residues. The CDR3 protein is CASSLVLPGSSGGPTDTQYF. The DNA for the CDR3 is TGTGCCAGCAGCTTAGTTCTCCCAGGGTCCAGCGGGGGGCCCACGGATACGCAGTATTTT.

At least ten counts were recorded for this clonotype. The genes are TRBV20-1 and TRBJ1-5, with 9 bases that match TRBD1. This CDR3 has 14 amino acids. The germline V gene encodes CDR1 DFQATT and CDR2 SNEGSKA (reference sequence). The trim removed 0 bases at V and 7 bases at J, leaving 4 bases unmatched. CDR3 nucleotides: TGCAGTGCTAGAGATCAAACAGGGGGCCAGCCCCAGCATTTT. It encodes CSARDQTGGQPQHF.

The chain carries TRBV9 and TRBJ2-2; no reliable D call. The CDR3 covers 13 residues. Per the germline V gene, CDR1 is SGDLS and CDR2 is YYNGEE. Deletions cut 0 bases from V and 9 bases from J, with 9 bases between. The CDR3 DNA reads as TGTGCCAGCAGCGTAGACCCCTCGTGGGAGCTGTTTTTT. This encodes CASSVDPSWELFF.

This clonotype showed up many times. For the CDR3, the DNA is TGTGCCAGCAGTGGGGGGGGAAGGACTGAAGCTTTCTTT. Amino acid sequence: CASSGGGRTEAFF. The chain carries TRBV12-3 or TRBV12-4 and TRBJ1-1; tentative D call: TRBD1 (5 bases). CDR3 length equals 13 residues. The germline V and J ends were trimmed by 5 bases and 5 bases, with 12 bases remaining between them.

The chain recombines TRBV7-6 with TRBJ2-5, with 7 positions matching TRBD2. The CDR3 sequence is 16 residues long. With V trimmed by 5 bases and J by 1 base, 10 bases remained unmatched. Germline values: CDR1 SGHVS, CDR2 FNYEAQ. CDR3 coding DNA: TGTGCCAGCAGCCTCCTGAGCGGGGCATTCCAAGAGACCCAGTACTTC. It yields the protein CASSLLSGAFQETQYF.

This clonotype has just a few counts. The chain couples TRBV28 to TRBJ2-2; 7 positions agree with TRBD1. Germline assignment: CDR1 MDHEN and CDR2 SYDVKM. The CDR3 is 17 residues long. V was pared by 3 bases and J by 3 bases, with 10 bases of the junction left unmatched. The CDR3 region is CASSFLQGLGDTGELFF. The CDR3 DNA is TGTGCCAGCAGTTTCCTACAGGGGTTAGGTGACACCGGGGAGCTGTTTTTT.

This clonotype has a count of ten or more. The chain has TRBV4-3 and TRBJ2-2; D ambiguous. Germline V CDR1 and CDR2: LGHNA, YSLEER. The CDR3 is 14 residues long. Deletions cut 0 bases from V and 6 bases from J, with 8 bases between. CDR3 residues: CASSQDPGSGELFF. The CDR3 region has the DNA TGCGCCAGCAGCCAAGATCCAGGATCCGGGGAGCTGTTTTTT.